Below are 24 T cell receptor beta chains sequenced from a single sample in a study of blood T cell repertoires in COVID-19. Data came from immunoSEQ multiplex PCR; TCRdb stores just in-frame clones and leaves some out. Of roughly 230,000 clones in the sample, roughly 84% were seen once. The sample was PBMCs or T cells enriched from blood (not recorded which). The receptors shown here come from a woman aged 50 to 60 who had been exposed to COVID-19.

The gene calls are TRBV30 and TRBJ2-5; no reliable D call. Germline V gene lookup returns CDR1 GTSNPN and CDR2 SVGIG (reference sequence). The CDR3 is 12 residues long. Trimming stripped 1 base from V and 2 bases from J, with 5 bases between. The CDR3 DNA follows: TGTGCCTGGAGTGCCTTGCAAGAGACCCAGTACTTC. Amino acid sequence: CAWSALQETQYF.

This rearrangement joins TRBV4-2 to TRBJ2-5; no clear D. The V and J ends lost 4 bases and 4 bases respectively, with 7 bases between them. This CDR3 has 12 residues. Germline CDR1 is LGHNA and CDR2 is YNFKEQ. CDR3 sequence: CASSPPGETQYF. Written as DNA, the CDR3 is TGTGCCAGCAGCCCTCCGGGAGAGACCCAGTACTTC.

J is TRBJ1-1 and V is TRBV18; no clear D. The V gene's germline CDR1 is KGHSH and CDR2 LQKENI. V was trimmed by 4 bases and J by 5 bases, leaving 11 bases between them. The CDR3 extends over 13 amino acids. CDR3 DNA sequence: TGTGCCAGCTCACTGCTCGGGAGGACTGAAGCTTTCTTT. This codes for CASSLLGRTEAFF.

This chain links TRBV7-8 with TRBJ2-7; TRBD2 aligns across 7 bases. In germline, CDR1 is SGHVS, CDR2 FQNEAQ. V was pared by 4 bases and J by 5 bases, with 8 bases of the junction left unmatched. This CDR3 has 14 residues. CDR3 in DNA: TGTGCCAGCAGCTCCCGGACTAGAACCGACGAGCAGTACTTC. Translating gives CASSSRTRTDEQYF.

The chain uses TRBV18 and TRBJ2-2, with a tentative D call TRBD2 (6 bases). CDR3 length: 15 residues. Germline V CDR1 and CDR2: KGHSH, LQKENI. V was clipped by 4 bases and J by 3 bases, with 12 bases between them. The CDR3 here is CASSRAGGDTGELFF. CDR3 nucleotides: TGTGCCAGCTCACGGGCCGGAGGGGACACCGGGGAGCTGTTTTTT.

The chain carries TRBV2 and TRBJ2-2; D is perhaps TRBD1 (5 bases). The CDR3 is 16 amino acids. The V gene's germline CDR1 is SNHLY and CDR2 FYNNEI. The V gene lost 5 bases and the J gene lost 0 bases, with 13 bases spanning the gap. The CDR3 region is CASSSLRGANTGELFF. CDR3 DNA sequence: TGTGCCAGCAGTAGCCTTAGGGGCGCGAACACCGGGGAGCTGTTTTTT.

The chain has TRBV11-3 and TRBJ2-7; 12 bases agree with TRBD1. The CDR3 runs 15 residues. V shed 5 bases and J 4 bases; nucleotides not matched to a gene: 6. The germline CDR1 and CDR2 sequences are SGHNT and YENEEA. As DNA, the CDR3 is TGTGCCAGCAGCCTGGGACAGGGGGCGGGGTACGAGCAGTACTTC. Amino acid sequence: CASSLGQGAGYEQYF.

The chain employs TRBV29-1 and TRBJ1-4, with a possible D match to TRBD1 (5 bases). Germline assignment: CDR1 SQVTM and CDR2 ANQGSEA. V was pared by 4 bases and J by 3 bases, with 9 bases between. The CDR3 spans 13 residues. The CDR3 loop reads CSVARGANEKLFF. As DNA, the CDR3 is TGCAGCGTTGCCCGGGGGGCTAATGAAAAACTGTTTTTT. The full variable domain, completed using reference TRBV29-1 and TRBJ1-4, is SAVISQKPSRDICQRGTSLTIQCQVDSQVTMMFWYRQQPGQSLTLIATANQGSEATYESGFVIDKFPISRPNLTFSTLTVSNMSPEDSSIYLCSVARGANEKLFFGSGTQLSVL.

The genes are TRBV28 and TRBJ1-2; D is ambiguous. The CDR3 covers 14 residues. Germline V gene data show CDR1 as MDHEN and CDR2 as SYDVKM. Trimming took 4 bases from V and 7 from J, leaving 16 bases between them. The CDR3 sequence: CASSCPRGICGYTF. CDR3 bases: TGTGCCAGCAGTTGCCCCCGCGGGATCTGTGGCTACACCTTC.

This clone was counted ten times or more. The V call is TRBV6-5, the J call TRBJ1-5, with 7 nucleotides matching TRBD1. The J segment lost 12 bases and the V segment lost 9 bases, leaving 5 bases of the junction unmatched. CDR1 is MNHEY, CDR2 SVGAGI, per germline. The CDR3 contains 10 residues. The DNA for the CDR3 is TGTGCCAGTTCGACAGGGCTCCAGCATTTT. Its translation is CASSTGLQHF.

This chain links TRBV18 with TRBJ1-1; D may be TRBD1 (5 bases). The CDR3 has 12 amino acids. The ends were cut back, 8 bases at V and 5 bases at J, with 12 bases in the middle. The germline V gene has CDR1 KGHSH and CDR2 LQKENI. The CDR3 here is CASRGDETEAFF. Written as DNA, the CDR3 is TGTGCCAGCCGGGGGGATGAGACTGAAGCTTTCTTT.

The chain uses TRBV29-1 and TRBJ2-1; D may be TRBD1 (6 bases). The CDR3 has 14 residues. CDR1 and CDR2 (germline): SQVTM, ANQGSEA. V gave up 4 bases and J gave up 2 bases, with 12 bases separating them. Here the CDR3 DNA reads TGCAGCGTTGCTTCCAGGGGCACCTACAATGAGCAGTTCTTC. As protein: CSVASRGTYNEQFF.

CDR3 in DNA: TGTGCCAGTAAGGGTAGCGGGGAAAGCAATGAGCAGTTCTTC. Translating gives CASKGSGESNEQFF. The chain links TRBV19 to TRBJ2-1; 8 bases align to TRBD2. This CDR3 is 14 amino acids long. Germline values: CDR1 LNHDA, CDR2 SQIVND (reference sequence). V lost 7 bases and J lost 6; bases outside the gene matches: 8.

V and J are TRBV29-1 and TRBJ1-1, with D unresolved. The CDR3 is 15 residues long. The V end was cut by 4 bases, the J end by 0 bases, with 15 bases between. The V gene's germline CDR1 is SQVTM and CDR2 ANQGSEA. The DNA of the CDR3 is TGCAGCGTTGTCGAGGGAACCTTCATGAACACTGAAGCTTTCTTT. It translates to CSVVEGTFMNTEAFF.

V usage is TRBV19 and J usage is TRBJ2-1; TRBD2 might be the D (5 bases). Deletions cut 6 bases from V and 5 bases from J, with 17 bases between. Germline values: CDR1 LNHDA, CDR2 SQIVND (reference sequence). CDR3 length: 15 residues. This chain's CDR3 is CASSYDEGIDNEQFF. The CDR3, as DNA: TGTGCCAGTAGCTACGACGAGGGAATAGACAATGAGCAGTTCTTC.

The rearrangement joins TRBV4-3 to TRBJ1-4, with 8 bases fitting TRBD1. The V gene's germline CDR1 is LGHNA and CDR2 YSLEER. CDR3 size: 15 residues. The V and J ends lost 0 bases and 7 bases, in that order; junction bases with no gene match: 4. For the CDR3, the DNA is TGCGCCAGCAGCCAAGAGACCGACAGGGGTGAAAAACTGTTTTTT. Its translation: CASSQETDRGEKLFF.

The chain joins TRBV24-1 to TRBJ2-3, with D perhaps matching TRBD1 (6 bases). CDR1 and CDR2 from the germline V gene are KGHDR and SFDVKD. V shed 9 bases and J shed 0 bases, with 9 bases lying between them. The CDR3 has 13 amino acids. The CDR3 loop is CATGGPSTDTQYF. The CDR3, as DNA: TGTGCCACCGGGGGCCCCAGCACAGATACGCAGTATTTT.

The rearrangement joins TRBV7-2 to TRBJ1-3; D may be TRBD1 (5 bases). Germline loops: CDR1 SGHTA, CDR2 FQGNSA. The V and J ends lost 5 bases and 4 bases respectively, with 12 bases between them. The CDR3 has 14 residues. The CDR3 region is CASSPTGYGNTIYF. Here the CDR3 DNA reads TGTGCCAGCAGCCCCACAGGATACGGAAACACCATATATTTT.

The rearrangement links TRBV7-9 to TRBJ2-1, with 7 bases aligning to TRBD1. Trimming cost V 4 bases and J 2 bases; bases outside gene matches: 8. The CDR3 runs 16 residues. In germline, CDR1 is SEHNR, CDR2 FQNEAQ (reference sequence). CDR3 in amino acids: CASSSWTGPPYNEQFF. DNA of the CDR3: TGTGCCAGCAGCTCCTGGACAGGCCCTCCCTACAATGAGCAGTTCTTC.

The chain joins TRBV6-6 to TRBJ2-7, with 7 bases matching TRBD1. Unmatched junction bases numbered 11, after V lost 6 bases and J lost 12 bases. The CDR3 sequence is 12 residues long. Germline V gene lookup returns CDR1 MNHNY and CDR2 SVGAGI (reference sequence). DNA of the CDR3: TGTGCCAGCAGGGGGATTGGCTGGGACAGGTACTTC. Its protein product is CASRGIGWDRYF.

The rearrangement links TRBV9 to TRBJ1-6, with no clear D. The CDR3 spans 16 residues. The ends were cut back, 0 bases at V and 0 bases at J, with 7 bases in the middle. CDR1 is SGDLS, CDR2 YYNGEE, per germline. The CDR3 loop reads CASSVGAYSYNSPLHF. In DNA form, the CDR3 reads TGTGCCAGCAGCGTAGGCGCATACTCCTATAATTCACCCCTCCACTTT.

This chain uses TRBV30 with TRBJ2-2; TRBD1 might be the D (5 bases). Germline V gene data show CDR1 as GTSNPN and CDR2 as SVGIG (reference sequence). Deletions cut 0 bases from V and 6 bases from J, with 14 bases between. CDR3 length: 15 residues. The CDR3 region is CAWSVAGLGPGELFF. The CDR3 region has the DNA TGTGCCTGGAGTGTAGCAGGGTTGGGTCCCGGGGAGCTGTTTTTT.

V is TRBV19 and J is TRBJ1-1; TRBD1 matches at 7 bases. Germline V gene data show CDR1 as LNHDA and CDR2 as SQIVND (reference sequence). Unmatched junction bases numbered 6, after V lost 5 bases and J lost 0 bases. This CDR3 comprises 15 residues. The CDR3 loop is CASSSTTGMNTEAFF. The CDR3 region has the DNA TGTGCCAGTAGTTCTACGACAGGGATGAACACTGAAGCTTTCTTT.

The V gene is TRBV7-2, the J gene TRBJ1-2; no definite D call. The CDR3 runs 12 residues. Per germline, CDR1 SGHTA and CDR2 FQGNSA. With 2 bases removed from V and 8 bases from J, the gap between germline ends came to 9 bases. The DNA of the CDR3 is TGTGCCAGCAGCTTAAGGCGGGAGGGCTACACCTTC. Its translation is CASSLRREGYTF.